This record covers a single TCR beta chain. The antigen it recognizes is unknown. No quality values exist for individual bases; no much larger clone is one base distant. This entry is derived from a study of T cells in narcolepsy (dated by TCRdb to the late 2010s). With respect to the entire study: Patients with narcolepsy type 1 or type 2 (NT1, NT2) were enrolled in the study together with healthy control donors. To look for autoreactive T cells in narcolepsy patients that target self-antigens of hypocretin neurons (hypocretin, TRIB2), the study used TCR Vbeta sequencing to follow clonotypes in blood and CSF. Paper-wide results and their limitations: Plots comparing CSF and blood CD4+ T cell clonotypes from the same patient highlighted HCRT-specific and TRIB2-specific autoreactive clonotypes. Numbers of sequenced blood memory CD4+ clonotypes were comparable, with averages of about 39,494 in patients and roughly 34,000 in controls. Certain blood memory CD4+ repertoires from patients and controls had no sequences that matched autoreactive T cell clones. According to the report, autoreactive clonotypes were detected serially in the blood of the same patients and of different patients, but not in healthy controls.

For TCR Vbeta sequencing, memory CD4+ T cells were sorted ex vivo from the peripheral blood of narcolepsy patients and healthy controls. Receptor libraries were prepared by the immunoSEQ multiplex PCR assay. In TCRdb, the immuneACCESS table is reduced to in-frame sequences with V and J assigned. These tables do not hold every clone; where another copy was compared, an unresolved V gene accounts for under half, and the others remain unexplained. This sample lists roughly 24,000 clones; roughly 77% were detected once. The leading ten clones occupy 0.9% to 1.2% of the sample. The V end loses 4 bases and the J end loses 3 bases, and a stretch of 13 bases separates them. The germline V gene encodes CDR1 LGHNA and CDR2 YNFKEQ. The CDR3 goes from the cysteine to the phenylalanine over 15 residues. Only the CDR3 DNA is retained, 45 bases long and in frame from the first base.

The sequence derives from a human donor in good health. The material sequenced was memory (CD45RA-) CD4+ T cells from blood. The intended sense of this specimen's cell subset or site label: memory T cells sorted ex vivo from peripheral blood. Recombination linked TRBV4-2 to TRBJ1-5, and perhaps TRBD1 as D gene, on 6 matching bases. The nucleotide sequence reads TGTGCCAGCAGCCTCGCAAGGGGGTCCAATCAGCCCCAGCATTTT. The encoded protein is CASSLARGSNQPQHF.